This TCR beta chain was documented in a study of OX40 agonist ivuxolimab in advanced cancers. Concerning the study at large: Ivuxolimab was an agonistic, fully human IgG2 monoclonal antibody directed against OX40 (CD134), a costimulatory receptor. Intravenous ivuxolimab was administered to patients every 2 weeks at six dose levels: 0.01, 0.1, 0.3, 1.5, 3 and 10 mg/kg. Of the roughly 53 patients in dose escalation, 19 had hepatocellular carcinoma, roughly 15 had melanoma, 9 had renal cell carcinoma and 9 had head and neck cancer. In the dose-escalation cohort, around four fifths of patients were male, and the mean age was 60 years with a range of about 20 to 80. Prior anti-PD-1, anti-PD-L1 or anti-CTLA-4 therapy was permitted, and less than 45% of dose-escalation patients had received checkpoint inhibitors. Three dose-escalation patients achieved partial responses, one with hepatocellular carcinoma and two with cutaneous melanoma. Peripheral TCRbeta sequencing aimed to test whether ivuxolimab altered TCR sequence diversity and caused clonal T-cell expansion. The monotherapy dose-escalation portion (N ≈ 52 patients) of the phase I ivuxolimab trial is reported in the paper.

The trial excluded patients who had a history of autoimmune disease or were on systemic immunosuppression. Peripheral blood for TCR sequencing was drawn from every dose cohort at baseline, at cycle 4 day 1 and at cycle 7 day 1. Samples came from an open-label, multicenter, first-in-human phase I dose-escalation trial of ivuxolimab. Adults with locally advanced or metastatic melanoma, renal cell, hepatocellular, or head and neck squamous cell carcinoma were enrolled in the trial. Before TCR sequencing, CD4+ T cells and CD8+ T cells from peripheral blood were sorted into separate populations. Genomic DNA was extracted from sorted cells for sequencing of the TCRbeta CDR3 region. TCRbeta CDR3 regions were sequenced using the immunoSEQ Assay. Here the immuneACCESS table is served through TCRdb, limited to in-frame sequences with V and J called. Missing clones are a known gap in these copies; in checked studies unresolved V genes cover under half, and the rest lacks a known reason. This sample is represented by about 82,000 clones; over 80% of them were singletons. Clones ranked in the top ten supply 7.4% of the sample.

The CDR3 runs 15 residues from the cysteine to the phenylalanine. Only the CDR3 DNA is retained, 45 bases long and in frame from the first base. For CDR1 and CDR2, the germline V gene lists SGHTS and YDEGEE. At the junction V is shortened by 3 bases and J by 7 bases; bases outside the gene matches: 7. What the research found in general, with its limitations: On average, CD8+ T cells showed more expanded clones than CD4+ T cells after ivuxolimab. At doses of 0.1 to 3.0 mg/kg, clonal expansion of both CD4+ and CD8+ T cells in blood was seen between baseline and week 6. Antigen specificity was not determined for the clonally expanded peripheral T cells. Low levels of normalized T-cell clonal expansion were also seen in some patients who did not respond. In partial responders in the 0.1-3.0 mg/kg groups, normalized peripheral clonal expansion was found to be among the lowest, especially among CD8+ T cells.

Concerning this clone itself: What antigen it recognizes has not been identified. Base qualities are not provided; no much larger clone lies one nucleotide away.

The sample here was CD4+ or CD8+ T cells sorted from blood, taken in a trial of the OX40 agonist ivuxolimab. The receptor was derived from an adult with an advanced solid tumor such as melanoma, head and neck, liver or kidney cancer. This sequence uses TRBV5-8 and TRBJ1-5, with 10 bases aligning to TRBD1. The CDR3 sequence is CASSWYGQGGQPQHF. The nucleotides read TGTGCCAGCAGCTGGTACGGACAGGGGGGACAGCCCCAGCATTTT.